The rows below give T cell receptor beta chains drawn from one sample of a study of blood T cell repertoires in COVID-19. Clones were read by immunoSEQ multiplex PCR, and TCRdb kept only the in-frame ones, dropping some. Of roughly 120,000 clones listed, 65% to 80% are singletons. The sequencing input was peripheral blood. These receptors originate from a human donor with acute or convalescent COVID-19. The donor label of this sample is uncertain. Both conserved end residues are part of each CDR3. D genes are given only for firm matches. Where a row states a size, it is once, few, many or the class of an expanded clone; other rows omit it.

clone size: .
J gene: TRBJ2-2
D gene: TRBD1
V gene: TRBV7-2
CDR3 DNA: TGTGCCAGCAGCCCTCGAAGGGGGCGCACCGGGGAGCTGTTTTTT
CDR3 protein: CASSPRRGRTGELFF

clone size: .
J gene: TRBJ1-1
D gene: .
V gene: TRBV5-4
CDR3 DNA: TGTGCCAGCAGGCCCAGGGGCCTGAACACTGAAGCTTTCTTT
CDR3 protein: CASRPRGLNTEAFF

clone size: many
J gene: TRBJ2-7
D gene: TRBD2
V gene: TRBV7-2
CDR3 DNA: TGTGCCAGCAGCTCATTAGCGGGGGGGCCCCACGAGCAGTACTTC
CDR3 protein: CASSSLAGGPHEQYF

clone size: .
J gene: TRBJ1-4
D gene: .
V gene: TRBV19
CDR3 DNA: TGTGCCAGTAGTTTGAGCCGTAATGAAAAACTGTTTTTT
CDR3 protein: CASSLSRNEKLFF

clone size: .
J gene: TRBJ2-6
D gene: .
V gene: TRBV5-1
CDR3 DNA: TGCGCCAGCGGAAGGAGCGTTGGGGCCAACGTCCTGACTTTC
CDR3 protein: CASGRSVGANVLTF

clone size: .
J gene: TRBJ2-5
D gene: .
V gene: TRBV20-1
CDR3 DNA: TGCAGTGCCCAAAACCAAGAGACCCAGTACTTC
CDR3 protein: CSAQNQETQYF

clone size: .
J gene: TRBJ2-5
D gene: TRBD2
V gene: TRBV6-2/TRBV6-3
CDR3 DNA: TGTGCCAGCAGTTACCCGAATCGGCGGGGGGGCTGGGAGACCCAGTACTTC
CDR3 protein: CASSYPNRRGGWETQYF

clone size: .
J gene: TRBJ2-7
D gene: .
V gene: TRBV4-1
CDR3 DNA: TGCGCCAGCAGCCAAGATCATATGCGGGAGCAGTACTTC
CDR3 protein: CASSQDHMREQYF

clone size: once
J gene: TRBJ2-3
D gene: TRBD2
V gene: TRBV18
CDR3 DNA: TGTGCCAGCTCACTTAGCGGGGGTCGCACAGATACGCAGTATTTT
CDR3 protein: CASSLSGGRTDTQYF

clone size: once
J gene: TRBJ1-5
D gene: TRBD1
V gene: TRBV3-1/TRBV3-2
CDR3 DNA: TGTGCCAGCAGCCGGGGAACAGGGGGCAATCAGCCCCAGCATTTT
CDR3 protein: CASSRGTGGNQPQHF

clone size: .
J gene: TRBJ2-5
D gene: .
V gene: TRBV10-3
CDR3 DNA: TGTGCCATCAGTGAGTCAGTGGGCCTCCGGGAGACCCAGTACTTC
CDR3 protein: CAISESVGLRETQYF

clone size: once
J gene: TRBJ1-4
D gene: TRBD1
V gene: TRBV2
CDR3 DNA: TGTGCCAGCAGCGGGGACAGGAATGAAAAACTGTTTTTT
CDR3 protein: CASSGDRNEKLFF

clone size: .
J gene: TRBJ2-1
D gene: TRBD2
V gene: TRBV28
CDR3 DNA: TGTGCCAGCATTCCTGGGACTAGCGGGAACAATGAGCAGTTCTTC
CDR3 protein: CASIPGTSGNNEQFF

clone size: few
J gene: TRBJ2-2
D gene: .
V gene: TRBV9
CDR3 DNA: TGTGCCAGCAGCGTGGAGGGACTGAACACCGGGGAGCTGTTTTTT
CDR3 protein: CASSVEGLNTGELFF

clone size: few
J gene: TRBJ2-2
D gene: .
V gene: TRBV7-6
CDR3 DNA: TGTGCCAGCAGCCGCCCTCAACTCGGGGATCCGAACACCGGGGAGCTGTTTTTT
CDR3 protein: CASSRPQLGDPNTGELFF

clone size: .
J gene: TRBJ2-5
D gene: TRBD2
V gene: TRBV13
CDR3 DNA: TGTGCCAGCAGCCCTAGCGGGGGGCCGGGGGAGACCCAGTACTTC
CDR3 protein: CASSPSGGPGETQYF

clone size: few
J gene: TRBJ1-5
D gene: .
V gene: TRBV28
CDR3 DNA: TGTGCCAGCAGGTACAGCGGTGGAAGCAATCAGCCCCAGCATTTT
CDR3 protein: CASRYSGGSNQPQHF

clone size: .
J gene: TRBJ1-1
D gene: TRBD1
V gene: TRBV11-2
CDR3 DNA: TGTGCCAGCAGCCCCGGACAGGGGCGAATGAACACTGAAGCTTTCTTT
CDR3 protein: CASSPGQGRMNTEAFF

clone size: .
J gene: TRBJ1-3
D gene: .
V gene: TRBV6-6
CDR3 DNA: TGTGCCAGCAGTGGACATTCTGGAAACACCATATATTTT
CDR3 protein: CASSGHSGNTIYF

clone size: once
J gene: TRBJ1-3
D gene: .
V gene: TRBV4-1
CDR3 DNA: TGCGCCAGCAGCCAAGATGAGGGGGGGGGTGTGGGAAACACCATATATTTT
CDR3 protein: CASSQDEGGGVGNTIYF

clone size: .
J gene: TRBJ1-6
D gene: .
V gene: TRBV5-1
CDR3 DNA: TGCGCCAGCATCGGAGGGGCAAATTCACCCCTCCACTTT
CDR3 protein: CASIGGANSPLHF

clone size: .
J gene: TRBJ2-3
D gene: .
V gene: TRBV4-1
CDR3 DNA: TGCGCCAGCAGCCGCCTCCTCGGACCGCCCAAGGGTAGCGTACGCACAGATACGCAGTATTTT
CDR3 protein: CASSRLLGPPKGSVRTDTQYF

clone size: .
J gene: TRBJ2-1
D gene: .
V gene: TRBV28
CDR3 DNA: TGTGCCAGCAGCCCTTCCTACAATGAGCAGTTCTTC
CDR3 protein: CASSPSYNEQFF

clone size: .
J gene: TRBJ1-2
D gene: TRBD1
V gene: TRBV3-1/TRBV3-2
CDR3 DNA: TGTGCCAGCAGCCAACCCGGGGACAGACGAAAGAGCTACACCTTC
CDR3 protein: CASSQPGDRRKSYTF

clone size: .
J gene: TRBJ1-3
D gene: .
V gene: TRBV30
CDR3 DNA: TGTGCCTGGAGGCCCGGAGGAGGAAACACCATATATTTT
CDR3 protein: CAWRPGGGNTIYF

clone size: .
J gene: TRBJ1-5
D gene: .
V gene: TRBV2
CDR3 DNA: TGTGCCAGCGGCTCAGGGGGCAATCAGCCCCAGCATTTT
CDR3 protein: CASGSGGNQPQHF

clone size: .
J gene: TRBJ1-1
D gene: .
V gene: TRBV6-5
CDR3 DNA: TGTGCCAGCAGTTACTCGTCGTTCACTGAAGCTTTCTTT
CDR3 protein: CASSYSSFTEAFF

clone size: .
J gene: TRBJ1-5
D gene: .
V gene: TRBV30
CDR3 DNA: TGTGCCTGGAGTGTACGTGACACCCAGCCCCAGCATTTT
CDR3 protein: CAWSVRDTQPQHF

clone size: .
J gene: TRBJ1-1
D gene: TRBD1
V gene: TRBV18
CDR3 DNA: TGTGCCAGCCGAGGACAGGGTTTAAACACTGAAGCTTTCTTT
CDR3 protein: CASRGQGLNTEAFF

clone size: .
J gene: TRBJ1-1
D gene: .
V gene: TRBV7-2
CDR3 DNA: TGTGCCAGCAGCATCGACAGATACACTGAAGCTTTCTTT
CDR3 protein: CASSIDRYTEAFF

clone size: .
J gene: TRBJ2-7
D gene: .
V gene: TRBV11-2
CDR3 DNA: TGTGCCAGCAGCTTAATTCTAGGTTCGTTCTACGAGCAGTACTTC
CDR3 protein: CASSLILGSFYEQYF

clone size: .
J gene: TRBJ1-2
D gene: .
V gene: TRBV27
CDR3 DNA: TGTGCCAGCAGTTTAGGCAGGGGATCTAACTATGGCTACACCTTC
CDR3 protein: CASSLGRGSNYGYTF

clone size: many
J gene: TRBJ1-1
D gene: .
V gene: TRBV13
CDR3 DNA: TGTGCCAGCAGCTCGACAGCGCACGAATTTGAAGCTTTCTTT
CDR3 protein: CASSSTAHEFEAFF

clone size: .
J gene: TRBJ1-1
D gene: .
V gene: TRBV7-9
CDR3 DNA: TGTGCCAGCAGCTTAAGCCTAACTACTGAAGCTTTCTTT
CDR3 protein: CASSLSLTTEAFF

clone size: .
J gene: TRBJ2-1
D gene: .
V gene: TRBV15
CDR3 DNA: TGTGCCACCAGCAGGCGGCAGGGTTACAATGAGCAGTTCTTC
CDR3 protein: CATSRRQGYNEQFF

clone size: .
J gene: TRBJ2-2
D gene: .
V gene: TRBV13
CDR3 DNA: TGTGCCAGCAGCCCTTGGGGGGGCACGAACACCGGGGAGCTGTTTTTT
CDR3 protein: CASSPWGGTNTGELFF

clone size: few
J gene: TRBJ1-4
D gene: TRBD1
V gene: TRBV4-1
CDR3 DNA: TGCGCCAGCAGCCGCACCAGGGGGATCCCAACTAATGAAAAACTGTTTTTT
CDR3 protein: CASSRTRGIPTNEKLFF

clone size: .
J gene: TRBJ1-6
D gene: .
V gene: TRBV5-4
CDR3 DNA: TGTGCCAGCAGCTTGGAGTCCACGGGTTCACCCCTCCACTTT
CDR3 protein: CASSLESTGSPLHF

clone size: few
J gene: TRBJ1-1
D gene: .
V gene: TRBV5-1
CDR3 DNA: TGCGCCAGCAGCACTGGGGGAGGGACTGAAGCTTTCTTT
CDR3 protein: CASSTGGGTEAFF

clone size: many
J gene: TRBJ1-1
D gene: .
V gene: TRBV10-2
CDR3 DNA: TGCGCCAGCAGTGAGTCGGGGGGGATGAACACTGAAGCTTTCTTT
CDR3 protein: CASSESGGMNTEAFF

clone size: .
J gene: TRBJ1-4
D gene: .
V gene: TRBV12-3/TRBV12-4
CDR3 DNA: TGTGCCAGCAGTTCGGGGGGAAAACTGTTTTTT
CDR3 protein: CASSSGGKLFF

clone size: .
J gene: TRBJ2-1
D gene: TRBD2
V gene: TRBV30
CDR3 DNA: TGTGCCTGGAGTGTACTAGCGGCCCCCTACAATGAGCAGTTCTTC
CDR3 protein: CAWSVLAAPYNEQFF

clone size: .
J gene: TRBJ2-2
D gene: TRBD1
V gene: TRBV24-1
CDR3 DNA: TGTGCCACCAGTGATCAGAGGCGGACAGGGGAAACTGCGGGCACCGGGGAGCTGTTTTTT
CDR3 protein: CATSDQRRTGETAGTGELFF

clone size: .
J gene: TRBJ1-1
D gene: .
V gene: TRBV5-1
CDR3 DNA: TGCGCCAGCAGTCATACTACACAGAACACTGAAGCTTTCTTT
CDR3 protein: CASSHTTQNTEAFF

clone size: .
J gene: TRBJ1-1
D gene: TRBD1
V gene: TRBV5-1
CDR3 DNA: TGCGCCAGCAGCTTGGTGCCGACAGGGAGGAACACTGAAGCTTTCTTT
CDR3 protein: CASSLVPTGRNTEAFF

clone size: .
J gene: TRBJ1-6
D gene: TRBD1
V gene: TRBV19
CDR3 DNA: TGTGCCAGTAGTATGCCGGGACAGACTTCACCCCTCCACTTT
CDR3 protein: CASSMPGQTSPLHF

clone size: .
J gene: TRBJ1-4
D gene: TRBD1
V gene: TRBV19
CDR3 DNA: TGTGCCAGTAAGGACAGGGCTCGAGGGAATGAAAAACTGTTTTTT
CDR3 protein: CASKDRARGNEKLFF

clone size: .
J gene: TRBJ2-1
D gene: TRBD1
V gene: TRBV12-5
CDR3 DNA: TGTGCTAGTGGATCCGGGACAGGGACCTACAATGAGCAGTTCTTC
CDR3 protein: CASGSGTGTYNEQFF

clone size: .
J gene: TRBJ2-7
D gene: .
V gene: TRBV6-5
CDR3 DNA: TGTGCCAGCAGGCGACCGGCCACGGGCGAGCAGTACTTC
CDR3 protein: CASRRPATGEQYF

clone size: .
J gene: TRBJ1-1
D gene: .
V gene: TRBV11-2
CDR3 DNA: TGTGCCAGCAGCCCGGACAGCTCGAACACTGAAGCTTTCTTT
CDR3 protein: CASSPDSSNTEAFF

clone size: .
J gene: TRBJ1-1
D gene: .
V gene: TRBV4-2
CDR3 DNA: TGTGCCAGCAGCCAACAGGCGACACTGAACACTGAAGCTTTCTTT
CDR3 protein: CASSQQATLNTEAFF